The sequence of this T cell receptor beta chain was determined in a study of tumor and adjacent non-tumor tissue in lung cancer. Looking at the study overall: Patients were aged roughly 31 to 76, some 10 men and about five women, stage I to III. Study-level findings and limits: TCR diversity was significantly greater in tumor than normal lung tissue. Patients with more diverse tumor TCRs had worse survival. Normal lung showed higher cumulative top 100 clone frequency than tumor.

A few counts support this clonotype. Antigen specificity is unknown. RNA was extracted from bulk tissue without any cell sorting. TCRbeta libraries were built with three rounds of nested PCR, modified from ARM-PCR. TCRdb ran MiXCR on the multiplex PCR reads and lists one entry per CDR3 protein. The data hold some 120,000 distinct CDR3 sequences, with around three fifths observed a single time. The receptor was derived from a man between 25 and 39 years old with non-small cell lung cancer. Sequenced: lung tumor tissue.

The CDR3 reads CASRRHGNTGANVLTF. In nucleotides, the CDR3 is TGTGCCAGCAGACGACATGGAAACACTGGGGCCAACGTCCTGACTTTC. This chain links TRBV6-1 with TRBJ2-6; D not certain. V was shortened by 6 bases and J by 2 bases, with 14 bases between the two germline ends. The germline V gene has CDR1 MNHNS and CDR2 SASEGT. This CDR3 has 16 amino acids.